In its sample, the clone carrying this T cell receptor beta chain was seen a few times. The antigen remains unidentified. Amplification from RNA transcripts yielded the TCR beta CDR3 regions. RT-PCR was first run with HTBI primers, then multiplex PCR in a second round. TCRdb used MiXCR to reprocess the multiplex PCR reads, holding one entry per CDR3 protein. The sample has 600,000 to 950,000 distinct CDR3 sequences, about 44% seen once; the top ten hold approximately 46%. Clinicians diagnosed using symptoms, serum thyroxine, TRAb, thyroid ultrasound and orbital computed tomography. CDR3 length: 15 amino acids. Germline-derived CDR1 and CDR2 are DFQATT and SNEGSKA (reference sequence). J gave up 7 bases and V 0 bases, and 5 bases lay outside the gene matches. The data were taken from a study of Graves' ophthalmopathy and Graves' hyperthyroidism. Overall study: Prior to any treatment, peripheral blood was collected at the time of initial diagnosis.

General study results and limits: Ophthalmopathy progression predictions by the model showed roughly 77% specificity and roughly 70% sensitivity.

The clonotype originates from an adult man with Graves' ophthalmopathy. V gene TRBV20-1 combines with J gene TRBJ1-4; 10 nucleotides match TRBD1. Sequenced input: peripheral blood. CDR3 residues: CSARESTGGVEKLFF. CDR3 sequence (DNA): TGCAGTGCTAGAGAATCGACAGGGGGCGTTGAAAAACTGTTTTTT.